Presented here are 3 T cell receptor beta chains from one specimen sequenced in a study of blood T cell repertoires in COVID-19. Profiled with immunoSEQ multiplex PCR; TCRdb holds only in-frame clones, not every one. This table holds around 31,000 clones, more than 85% found once. The sequencing input was peripheral blood. These receptors all come from a man aged 55-75 years with acute or convalescent COVID-19.

The V gene is TRBV19, the J gene TRBJ1-3; no clear D. The CDR3 is 16 amino acids. Germline-derived CDR1 and CDR2 are LNHDA and SQIVND (reference sequence). Trimming took off 2 bases at V and 4 bases at J, with 15 bases between the two ends. CDR3 region: CASSIRGPDQGNTIYF. CDR3 sequence (DNA): TGTGCCAGTAGTATACGAGGGCCTGATCAAGGAAACACCATATATTTT.

The chain has TRBV11-2 and TRBJ1-6, with 8 bases identical to TRBD1. Per germline, CDR1 SGHAT and CDR2 FQNNGV. The V segment lost 4 bases and the J segment 10 bases; nucleotides outside the gene matches: 9. The length of the CDR3 is 15 residues. Here the CDR3 reads CASSSPGTGTSPLHF. DNA for the CDR3: TGTGCCAGCAGCTCTCCCGGGACAGGTACCTCACCCCTCCACTTT.

V gene TRBV5-1 combines with J gene TRBJ2-3; the D gene is possibly TRBD2 (6 bases). Germline loops: CDR1 SGHRS, CDR2 YFSETQ. V lost 0 bases and J lost 0, with 11 bases in between. The CDR3 spans 16 residues. The CDR3, as DNA: TGCGCCAGCAGCTTGGGGGGACTGCCTAGCACAGATACGCAGTATTTT. Its protein product is CASSLGGLPSTDTQYF. Looking up the rest from reference TRBV5-1 and TRBJ2-3 gives the full variable domain: KAGVTQTPRYLIKTRGQQVTLSCSPISGHRSVSWYQQTPGQGLQFLFEYFSETQRNKGNFPGRFSGRQFSNSRSEMNVSTLELGDSALYLCASSLGGLPSTDTQYFGPGTRLTVL.